Sequencing of this T cell receptor (beta chain) was carried out in a study of a mutant IDH1 vaccine in newly diagnosed glioma. Looking at the study overall: The initiation of vaccination occurred 4-6 weeks after radiotherapy alone, or with temozolomide cycles. Pretreatment consisted of radiotherapy, temozolomide, or both, with most receiving both.

The sample's time point: week 23, last vaccination. Every single dose of the vaccine, 300 ug of mutant IDH1 20-mer peptide, came with topical imiquimod. New IDH1-mutant, ATRX-lost WHO grade 3 or 4 astrocytomas occurred in donors. Clones were read by immunoSEQ multiplex PCR, and TCRdb kept only the in-frame ones, dropping some. Among roughly 28,000 clones listed, approximately 80% were seen once. This clone was recorded a few times. Its antigen is still unknown. The germline gives CDR1 ENHRY, CDR2 SYGVKD. The CDR3 sequence is 13 residues long. V was clipped by 7 bases and J by 1 base, with 10 bases between them.

This chain links TRBV10-3 with TRBJ1-1; tentatively, D is TRBD1 (5 bases). The starting material was PBMCs, obtained from a glioma patient whose treatment included an IDH1 peptide vaccine. The sequence was obtained from a woman aged 18-30 years with glioma. The CDR3 DNA reads as TGTGCCATCAAACCCGACAGGAACACTGAAGCTTTCTTT. Its translation is CAIKPDRNTEAFF.